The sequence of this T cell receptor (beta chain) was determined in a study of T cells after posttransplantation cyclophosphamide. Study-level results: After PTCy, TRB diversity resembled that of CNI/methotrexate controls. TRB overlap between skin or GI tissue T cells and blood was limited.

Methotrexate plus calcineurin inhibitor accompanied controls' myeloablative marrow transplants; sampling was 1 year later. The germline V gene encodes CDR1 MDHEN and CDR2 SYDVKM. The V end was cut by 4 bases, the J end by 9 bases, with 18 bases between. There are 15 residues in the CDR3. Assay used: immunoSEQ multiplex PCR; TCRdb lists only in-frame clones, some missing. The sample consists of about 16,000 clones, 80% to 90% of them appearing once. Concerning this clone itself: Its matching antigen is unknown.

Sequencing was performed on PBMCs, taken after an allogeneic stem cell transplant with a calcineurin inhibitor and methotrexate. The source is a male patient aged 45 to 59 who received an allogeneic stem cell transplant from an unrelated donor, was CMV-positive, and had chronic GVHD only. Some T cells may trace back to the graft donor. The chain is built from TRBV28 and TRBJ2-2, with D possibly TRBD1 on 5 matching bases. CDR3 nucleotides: TGTGCCAGCAGTTCAGACCAGGGCAAACCACGGGAGCTGTTTTTT. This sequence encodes CASSSDQGKPRELFF.